This T cell receptor beta chain was profiled in a study of cytomegalovirus exposure and HLA in healthy donors. Study-level information: An earlier analysis found 95 million to 140 million unique TCR beta sequences from 150 million to 200 million T cells. Assignment to the Caucasian-associated ancestry cluster applied to approximately 80% of the approximately 420 genotyped donors. General observations from the study: A classifier reportedly called cytomegalovirus status with high sensitivity and specificity.

This CDR3 has 13 residues. Germline CDR1 and CDR2: GTSNPN and SVGIG (reference sequence). V was clipped by 5 bases and J by 4 bases, with 14 bases between them. Worth noting for this clone: The antigen remains unidentified.

A multiplex PCR was run with 60 Vbeta primers and 13 Jbeta primers. TCRdb's copy holds only in-frame clones and misses some; the assay was immunoSEQ multiplex PCR. Among hundreds of thousands of clones listed, under 80% were seen once. Sequencing was carried out using PBMCs. This chain joins TRBV30 and TRBJ1-1, with TRBD1 as a possible D gene (5 bases). The sequence came from a girl aged 2 to 10 in good health and CMV-seronegative. The CDR3 region is CAWGAGRGTEAFF. The CDR3 nucleotides read TGTGCCTGGGGGGCCGGGCGTGGCACTGAAGCTTTCTTT.